This T cell receptor (beta chain) was recorded in a study of cytomegalovirus exposure and HLA in healthy donors. Whole-study results and caveats: Cytomegalovirus association was assigned to under 200 TCR beta chains. The TCR clusters that emerged in the first cohort tended, a later analysis found, to co-occur in the approximately 120 validation repertoires.

This clone was counted once. The target antigen is unknown. The length of the CDR3 is 14 residues. Germline lookup yields CDR1 SGHTA and CDR2 FQGNSA. V was clipped by 3 bases and J by 8 bases; unmatched bases: 0. The protocol was immunoSEQ multiplex PCR, while the TCRdb copy is restricted to in-frame clones and leaves out a portion. The table lists about 100,000 clones, just under 95% of them singletons. The donors were part of the validation cohort of 120 or so subjects. That cohort was separate from the first cohort, which comprised about 670 subjects. This TCR was sampled from a woman aged 18-30 years in good health and CMV-seronegative. The genes are TRBV7-2 and TRBJ2-1; 14 bases align to TRBD2. Sequencing was performed on PBMCs. CDR3 sequence (DNA): TGTGCCAGCAGCTTGGGACTAGCGGGGGATGAGCAGTTCTTC. This codes for CASSLGLAGDEQFF.